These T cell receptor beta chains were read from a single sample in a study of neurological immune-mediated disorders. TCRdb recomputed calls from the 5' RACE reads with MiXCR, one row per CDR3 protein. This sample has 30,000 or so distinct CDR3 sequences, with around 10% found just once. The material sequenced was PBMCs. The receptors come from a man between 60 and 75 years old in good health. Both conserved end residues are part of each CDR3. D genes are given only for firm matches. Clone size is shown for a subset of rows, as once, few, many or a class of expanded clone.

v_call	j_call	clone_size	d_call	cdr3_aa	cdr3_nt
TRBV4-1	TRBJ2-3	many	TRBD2	CASSQDGGLARGGSTQYF	TGCGCCAGCAGCCAAGATGGTGGGCTAGCCCGGGGCGGGAGTACGCAGTATTTT
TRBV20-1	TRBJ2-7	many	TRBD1	CSAAPGQGVEQYF	TGCAGTGCAGCCCCGGGACAGGGGGTCGAGCAGTACTTC
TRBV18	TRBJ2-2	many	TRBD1	CASSPYQGASNTGELFF	TGTGCCAGCTCACCATATCAGGGGGCATCGAACACCGGGGAGCTGTTTTTT
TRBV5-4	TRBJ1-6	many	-	CASSRFESSYNSPLHF	TGTGCCAGCAGCCGTTTCGAGAGCTCCTATAATTCACCCCTCCACTTT
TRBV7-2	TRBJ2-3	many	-	CASSLSAGTQRGQYF	TGTGCCAGCAGCTTATCTGCCGGGACCCAACGGGGGCAGTATTTT
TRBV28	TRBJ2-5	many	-	CASRSRLRETQYF	TGTGCCAGCAGATCCAGGCTGCGGGAGACCCAGTACTTC
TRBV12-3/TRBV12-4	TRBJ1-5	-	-	CASSPRTQPQHF	TGTGCCAGCAGTCCCAGGACCCAGCCCCAGCATTTT
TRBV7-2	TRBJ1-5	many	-	CASSLRRNQPQHF	TGTGCCAGCAGCTTAAGACGCAATCAGCCCCAGCATTTT
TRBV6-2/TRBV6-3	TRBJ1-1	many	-	CASSYDPGLARNDEAFF	TGTGCCAGCAGTTACGATCCGGGGCTGGCCCGAAACGATGAAGCTTTCTTT
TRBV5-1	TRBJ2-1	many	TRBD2	CASSLEVGLAGWDNEQFF	TGCGCCAGCAGCTTGGAGGTAGGACTAGCGGGATGGGACAATGAGCAGTTCTTC
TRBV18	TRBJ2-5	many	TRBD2	CASSPGTSGEETQYF	TGTGCCAGCTCACCTGGGACTAGCGGAGAAGAGACCCAGTACTTC
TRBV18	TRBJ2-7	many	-	CASSPGAYEQYF	TGTGCCAGCTCACCAGGGGCCTACGAGCAGTACTTC
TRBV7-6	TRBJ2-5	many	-	CASSLGGDGQETQYF	TGTGCCAGCAGCCTAGGTGGGGACGGACAAGAGACCCAGTACTTC
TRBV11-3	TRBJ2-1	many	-	CASSYQGEFSYNEQFF	TGTGCCAGCAGCTACCAAGGGGAGTTCTCCTACAATGAGCAGTTCTTC
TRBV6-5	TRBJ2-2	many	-	CASSYSWPLGDTGELFF	TGTGCCAGCAGTTACTCTTGGCCACTTGGGGACACCGGGGAGCTGTTTTTT
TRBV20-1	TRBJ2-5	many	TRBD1	CSALIPGQGETQYF	TGCAGTGCCCTAATACCGGGACAGGGAGAGACCCAGTACTTC
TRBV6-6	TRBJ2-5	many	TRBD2	CASTRWRGAEETQYF	TGTGCCAGCACCCGGTGGCGGGGGGCCGAAGAGACCCAGTACTTC
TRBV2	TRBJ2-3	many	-	CASSLDGTYNTDTQYF	TGTGCCAGCAGTTTGGACGGGACATATAACACAGATACGCAGTATTTT
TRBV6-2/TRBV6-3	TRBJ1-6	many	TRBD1	CASRRTGTVGSPLHF	TGTGCCAGCAGGAGGACAGGGACCGTTGGTTCACCCCTCCACTTT
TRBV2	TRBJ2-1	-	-	CASSGTPDINEQFF	TGTGCCAGCAGTGGAACCCCTGACATCAATGAGCAGTTCTTC
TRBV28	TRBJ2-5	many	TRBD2	CASDREAEETQYF	TGTGCCAGCGATCGGGAGGCCGAAGAGACCCAGTACTTC
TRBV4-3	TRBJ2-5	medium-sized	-	CASSQEPSSQTQYF	TGCGCCAGCAGCCAAGAGCCCTCCTCCCAGACCCAGTACTTC
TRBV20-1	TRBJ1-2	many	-	CSARIGDYGYTF	TGCAGTGCCCGCATCGGGGACTATGGCTACACCTTC
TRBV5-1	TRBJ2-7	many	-	CASSLAAIRVDEQYF	TGCGCCAGCAGCTTGGCAGCCATCCGGGTTGACGAGCAGTACTTC
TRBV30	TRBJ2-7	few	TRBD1	CACETGSSYEQYF	TGTGCCTGTGAGACAGGGAGCTCCTACGAGCAGTACTTC
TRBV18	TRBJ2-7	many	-	CASSLPGTYEQYF	TGTGCCAGCTCACTCCCGGGAACCTACGAGCAGTACTTC
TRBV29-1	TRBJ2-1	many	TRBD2	CSVEGFSGGTYNEQFF	TGCAGCGTTGAGGGGTTTAGCGGGGGCACCTACAATGAGCAGTTCTTC
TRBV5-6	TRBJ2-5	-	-	CASSAARRERETQYF	TGTGCCAGCAGCGCAGCTAGGAGGGAACGGGAGACCCAGTACTTC
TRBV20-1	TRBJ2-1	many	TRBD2	CSAFGTSGNNEQFF	TGCAGTGCTTTCGGGACTAGCGGAAACAATGAGCAGTTCTTC
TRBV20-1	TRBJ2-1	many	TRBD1	CSASGADRAYNEQFF	TGCAGTGCTAGTGGGGCGGACAGGGCCTACAATGAGCAGTTCTTC
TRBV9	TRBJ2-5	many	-	CASSVAAKETQYF	TGTGCCAGCAGCGTAGCGGCAAAAGAGACCCAGTACTTC
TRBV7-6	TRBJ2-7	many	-	CASSPVSRYEQYF	TGTGCCAGCAGTCCGGTTTCACGCTACGAGCAGTACTTC
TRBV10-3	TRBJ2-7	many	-	CAINDMLSSYEQYF	TGTGCCATCAACGACATGCTGAGCTCCTACGAGCAGTACTTC
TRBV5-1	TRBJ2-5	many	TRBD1	CASHQGGGQGETQYF	TGCGCCAGCCACCAGGGTGGAGGACAGGGGGAGACCCAGTACTTC
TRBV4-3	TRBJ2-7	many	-	CASSHDTGFSYEQYF	TGCGCCAGCAGCCACGACACAGGGTTCTCCTACGAGCAGTACTTC
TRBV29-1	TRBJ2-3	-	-	CIFEGGRNTDTQYF	TGCATCTTTGAAGGGGGACGGAACACAGATACGCAGTATTTT
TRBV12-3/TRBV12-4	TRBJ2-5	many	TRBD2	CASTQGTSGPLTQETQYF	TGTGCCAGCACTCAGGGGACTAGCGGGCCCTTAACCCAAGAGACCCAGTACTTC
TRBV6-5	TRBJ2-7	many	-	CASTPGRVHYEQYF	TGTGCCAGCACCCCTGGACGGGTCCACTACGAGCAGTACTTC
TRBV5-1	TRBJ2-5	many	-	CASSLGGGTETQYF	TGCGCCAGCAGCTTGGGGGGCGGAACAGAGACCCAGTACTTC
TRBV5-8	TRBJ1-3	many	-	CASSWMFSAGYSGNTIYF	TGTGCCAGCAGTTGGATGTTCTCTGCCGGGTATTCTGGAAACACCATATATTTT
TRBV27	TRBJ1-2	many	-	CASSSRGLGDYGYTF	TGTGCCAGCAGTTCTAGGGGCCTGGGGGACTATGGCTACACCTTC
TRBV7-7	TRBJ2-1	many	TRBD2	CASSVGGAGGRYNEQFF	TGTGCCAGCAGCGTCGGGGGGGCGGGAGGGCGCTACAATGAGCAGTTCTTC
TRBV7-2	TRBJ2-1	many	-	CASSPGPNNEQFF	TGTGCCAGCAGCCCCGGACCGAACAATGAGCAGTTCTTC
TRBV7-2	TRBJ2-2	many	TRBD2	CASSWGGMGGGELFF	TGTGCCAGCAGCTGGGGGGGGATGGGAGGCGGGGAGCTGTTTTTT
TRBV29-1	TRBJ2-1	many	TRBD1	CSVRVSKGGLAYNEQFF	TGCAGCGTGCGGGTGAGCAAAGGGGGCCTAGCCTACAATGAGCAGTTCTTC
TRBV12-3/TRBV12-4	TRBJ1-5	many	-	CASTRQELDQPQHF	TGTGCCAGCACCAGACAGGAATTGGATCAGCCCCAGCATTTT
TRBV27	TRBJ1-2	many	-	CASSHAGSLNYGYTF	TGTGCCAGCAGCCACGCCGGGAGCCTGAACTATGGCTACACCTTC
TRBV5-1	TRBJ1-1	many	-	CASSLEVVGTEAFF	TGCGCCAGCAGCTTGGAAGTGGTGGGCACTGAAGCTTTCTTT
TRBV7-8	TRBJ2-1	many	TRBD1	CASSLLQGIYYNEQFF	TGTGCCAGCAGCCTATTACAGGGGATATACTACAATGAGCAGTTCTTC
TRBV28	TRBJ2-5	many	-	CASSYRETQYF	TGTGCCAGCAGTTATCGGGAGACCCAGTACTTC
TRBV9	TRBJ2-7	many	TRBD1	CASSADRPPQDF	TGTGCCAGCAGCGCGGACAGGCCACCCCAGGACTTC
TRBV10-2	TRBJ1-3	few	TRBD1	CASSEWDRGRSGNTIYF	TGCGCCAGCAGTGAGTGGGACAGGGGGCGGTCTGGAAACACCATATATTTT
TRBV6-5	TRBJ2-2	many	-	CASSLRGGWQDNTGELFF	TGTGCCAGCAGTTTACGGGGAGGATGGCAGGACAACACCGGGGAGCTGTTTTTT
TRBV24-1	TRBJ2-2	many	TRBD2	CATSDPGTSGSGELFF	TGTGCCACCAGTGACCCCGGGACTAGCGGGTCCGGGGAGCTGTTTTTT
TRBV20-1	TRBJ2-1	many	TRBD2	CSARDVLAGLSYNEQFF	TGCAGTGCTAGAGATGTACTAGCGGGACTCTCCTACAATGAGCAGTTCTTC
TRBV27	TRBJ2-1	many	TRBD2	CASSPGLAGGPSHSLQFF	TGTGCCAGCAGTCCGGGACTAGCGGGAGGGCCCTCCCATTCCCTGCAGTTCTTC
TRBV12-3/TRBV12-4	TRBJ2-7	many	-	CASSLTTQYEQYF	TGTGCCAGCAGTTTGACGACTCAATACGAGCAGTACTTC
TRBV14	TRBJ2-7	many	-	CASSQGGWDSSFYEQYF	TGTGCCAGCAGCCAAGGTGGATGGGACTCCTCGTTCTACGAGCAGTACTTC
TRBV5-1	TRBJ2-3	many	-	CASSLTAIQYF	TGCGCCAGCAGTCTGACAGCCATCCAGTATTTT